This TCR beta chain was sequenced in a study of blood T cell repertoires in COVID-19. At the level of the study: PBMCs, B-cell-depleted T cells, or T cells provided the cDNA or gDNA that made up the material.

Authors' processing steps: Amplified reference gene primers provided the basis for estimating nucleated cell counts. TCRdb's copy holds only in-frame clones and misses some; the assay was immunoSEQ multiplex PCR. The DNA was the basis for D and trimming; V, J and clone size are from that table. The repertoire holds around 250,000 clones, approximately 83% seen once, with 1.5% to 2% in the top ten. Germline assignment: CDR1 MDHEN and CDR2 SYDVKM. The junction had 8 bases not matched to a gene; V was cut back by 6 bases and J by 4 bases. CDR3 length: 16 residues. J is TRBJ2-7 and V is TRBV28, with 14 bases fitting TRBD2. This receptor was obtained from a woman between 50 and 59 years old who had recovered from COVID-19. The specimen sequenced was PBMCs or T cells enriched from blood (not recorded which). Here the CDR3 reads CASRAPGLAGDYEQYF. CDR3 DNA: TGTGCCAGCAGAGCCCCGGGACTAGCGGGAGATTACGAGCAGTACTTC.